What follows are 3 T cell receptor beta chains derived from one specimen sequenced in a study of blood T cell repertoires in COVID-19 (dated by TCRdb to 2018 to 2020). The library came from the immunoSEQ multiplex PCR assay. Sourced from immuneACCESS, this table was stored by TCRdb with only in-frame sequences that have V and J called. A share of the clones is absent; for the studies checked, an unresolved V gene accounts for under half, and the remainder has no known explanation. Present in this sample are 45,000 to 55,000 clones, around four fifths of which were seen just once. Approximately 5.7% of the sample rests with the top ten. The sample comprised peripheral blood. Every receptor here comes from a human donor in a cohort sampled during active COVID-19.

The J gene is TRBJ2-7, the V gene TRBV19, with D possibly TRBD2 on 5 matching bases. This CDR3 is built from 12 residues. CDR1 and CDR2 from the germline V gene are LNHDA and SQIVND (reference sequence). Between the trimmed V and J ends, which lost 2 bases and 5 bases, there was a span of 7 bases. The CDR3 is CASSIYGNEQYF. The CDR3 DNA is TGTGCCAGTAGTATATACGGGAACGAGCAGTACTTC.

The V gene is TRBV4-3, the J gene TRBJ2-6; D unresolved. The CDR3 consists of 17 residues. Trimming removed 0 bases at V and 0 bases at J, with 9 bases between. CDR1 and CDR2 from the germline V gene are LGHNA and YSLEER. CDR3 sequence reads: CASSQEASYSGANVLTF. The CDR3 DNA sequence: TGCGCCAGCAGCCAAGAGGCCAGTTACTCTGGGGCCAACGTCCTGACTTTC.

V and J are TRBV4-3 and TRBJ2-1; TRBD2 matches 10 bases. The CDR3 runs to 16 residues. CDR1 is LGHNA, CDR2 YSLEER, per germline. V lost 6 bases to trimming and J lost 7 bases; unmatched junction nucleotides: 12. CDR3 in DNA: TGCGCCAGCAGGCATAGGACTAGCGGTCGGTATAATGAGCAGTTCTTC. Protein product: CASRHRTSGRYNEQFF.